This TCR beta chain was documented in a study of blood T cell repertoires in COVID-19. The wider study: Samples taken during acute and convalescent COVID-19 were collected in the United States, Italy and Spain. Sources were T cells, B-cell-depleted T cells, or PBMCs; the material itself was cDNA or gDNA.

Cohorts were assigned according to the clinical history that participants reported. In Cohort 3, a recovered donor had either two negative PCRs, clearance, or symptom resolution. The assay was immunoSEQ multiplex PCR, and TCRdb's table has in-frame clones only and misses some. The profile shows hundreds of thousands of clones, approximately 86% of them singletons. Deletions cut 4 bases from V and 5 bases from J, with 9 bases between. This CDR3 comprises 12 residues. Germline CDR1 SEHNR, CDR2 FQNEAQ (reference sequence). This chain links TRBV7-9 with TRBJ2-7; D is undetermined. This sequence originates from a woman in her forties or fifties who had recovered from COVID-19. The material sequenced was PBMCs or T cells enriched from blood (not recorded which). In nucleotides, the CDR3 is TGTGCCAGCAGCTACCCCCGCGACGAGCAGTACTTC. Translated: CASSYPRDEQYF.